Below are 25 T cell receptor beta chains sequenced from a single sample in a study of siplizumab effects on memory and regulatory T cells. The data were produced by immunoSEQ multiplex PCR, yet TCRdb's version contains in-frame clones alone and is incomplete. The sample includes about 100,000 clones, 75% to 95% seen only once; the top ten take approximately 0.15%. Sequencing used CD4+ T cells sorted from blood. Receptors originate from a human donor in good health.

The gene calls are TRBV7-9 and TRBJ1-2, with 8 bases lining up with TRBD1. The CDR3 contains 17 residues. V lost 1 base to trimming and J lost 1 base; unmatched junction nucleotides: 8. CDR1 is SEHNR, CDR2 FQNEAQ, per germline (reference sequence). The CDR3 DNA reads as TGTGCCAGCAGCTTAGGGGCAGGGGGCTACGATAACTATGGCTACACCTTC. This translates into CASSLGAGGYDNYGYTF.

The count of this clone is one. This chain connects TRBV2 to TRBJ2-7, with 7 bases identical to TRBD1. Germline assignment: CDR1 SNHLY and CDR2 FYNNEI. CDR3 length: 12 residues. V dropped 5 bases and J dropped 4; count of bases not matched to a gene: 2. CDR3 sequence (DNA): TGTGCCAGCAGTCTACAGGGGTACGAGCAGTACTTC. It translates to CASSLQGYEQYF.

The chain recombines TRBV7-3 with TRBJ1-4; no clear D. CDR3 length: 13 residues. The germline V gene has CDR1 SGHTA and CDR2 FQGTGA. V was clipped by 5 bases and J by 8 bases, with 12 bases between them. CDR3 nucleotides: TGTGCCAGCAGCCAGAGGCCCGGAGAAAAACTGTTTTTT. It yields the protein CASSQRPGEKLFF.

This clone was counted a few times. The chain has TRBV29-1 and TRBJ1-1; 8 bases are a match to TRBD1. Per germline, CDR1 SQVTM and CDR2 ANQGSEA. V was pared by 6 bases and J by 5 bases, with 2 bases of the junction left unmatched. CDR3 size: 11 residues. CDR3 region: CSVRTGTEAFF. CDR3 nucleotides: TGCAGCGTCCGGACAGGGACTGAAGCTTTCTTT.

This clone was counted a single time. The CDR3 DNA reads TGTGCCAGCAGTCCAATGACAGGTCGATATTCTGGAAACACCATATATTTT. Translated, it gives CASSPMTGRYSGNTIYF. The chain couples TRBV6-7 to TRBJ1-3, with a possible D match to TRBD1 (6 bases). Being an ORF, TRBV6-7 has a function that is uncertain. V was cut by 5 bases and J by 1 base, with 18 bases left in between. This CDR3 contains 17 residues.

This chain links TRBV6-6 with TRBJ2-7; D tentatively reads TRBD1 or TRBD2 (6 bases each). V lost 6 bases and J 1 base, leaving 13 bases between the germline ends. The germline V gene encodes CDR1 MNHNY and CDR2 SVGAGI (reference sequence). The CDR3 runs 14 residues. CDR3 bases: TGTGCCAGCAGGGGGGGCGCAGGTTCCTACGAGCAGTACTTC. The encoded protein is CASRGGAGSYEQYF.

J is TRBJ2-3 and V is TRBV2, with TRBD2 identical over 12 bases. CDR3 length equals 15 residues. Germline V CDR1 and CDR2: SNHLY, FYNNEI. V trimming: 7 bases; J trimming: 0 bases; junction bases outside the gene matches: 2. CDR3 sequence: CASTLAGGSTDTQYF. The CDR3 DNA reads TGTGCCAGCACCCTAGCGGGGGGGAGCACAGATACGCAGTATTTT.

The J gene is TRBJ1-1, the V gene TRBV12-5; D is possibly TRBD1 (5 bases). The CDR3 is made up of 12 amino acids. The V end lost 5 bases, the J end lost 4 bases, and 8 bases lay between the germline ends. Germline V gene lookup returns CDR1 LGHNT and CDR2 FRNRAP. In DNA, the CDR3 is TGTGCTAGTGGTCCGGGGGGCACTGAAGCTTTCTTT. Amino acid sequence: CASGPGGTEAFF.

V and J are TRBV19 and TRBJ2-7, with D maybe TRBD1 (6 bases). Germline CDR1 and CDR2: LNHDA and SQIVND (reference sequence). The CDR3 spans 16 residues. V dropped 4 bases and J dropped 0 bases, with 16 bases sitting between them. CDR3 bases: TGTGCCAGTAGTAGGACGGAAGGGGGTAGCTCCTACGAGCAGTACTTC. It codes for CASSRTEGGSSYEQYF. The variable domain in full, completed from reference TRBV19 and TRBJ2-7, reads DGGITQSPKYLFRKEGQNVTLSCEQNLNHDAMYWYRQDPGQGLRLIYYSQIVNDFQKGDIAEGYSVSREKKESFPLTVTSAQKNPTAFYLCASSRTEGGSSYEQYFGPGTRLTVT.

J is TRBJ1-6 and V is TRBV7-2, with 9 bases matching TRBD1. This CDR3 contains 17 residues. In germline, CDR1 is SGHTA, CDR2 FQGNSA. J was trimmed by 4 bases and V by 5 bases; bases with no gene match: 9. The CDR3 DNA reads TGTGCCAGCAGCGCACAGGGGGCCTTGGGGTATAATTCACCCCTCCACTTT. Its protein is CASSAQGALGYNSPLHF.

The chain has TRBV9 and TRBJ1-2, with TRBD1 as a possible D gene (5 bases). The CDR3 is 15 amino acids. The ends were cut back, 0 bases at V and 1 base at J, with 10 bases in the middle. Germline loops: CDR1 SGDLS, CDR2 YYNGEE. The CDR3 nucleotides read TGTGCCAGCAGCGTAGACCAGGGCCTTAACTATGGCTACACCTTC. Its translation: CASSVDQGLNYGYTF.

This clone was recorded only once. The chain couples TRBV28 to TRBJ1-2; tentatively, D is TRBD1 (5 bases). V lost 1 base, J lost 8 bases, and 14 bases lay in between. The germline CDR1 and CDR2 sequences are MDHEN and SYDVKM. The CDR3 contains 14 residues. CDR3 sequence: CASSLFGGGKGYTF. CDR3 sequence (DNA): TGTGCCAGCAGTTTATTTGGGGGAGGGAAAGGCTACACCTTC.

The table lists this clone with a count of one. The rearrangement joins TRBV6-4 to TRBJ2-1; 14 bases agree with TRBD2. V gave up 2 bases and J gave up 3 bases; unmatched junction bases: 3. CDR1 and CDR2 from the germline V gene are MRHNA and SNTAGT. This CDR3 is built from 17 residues. The DNA for the CDR3 is TGTGCCAGCAGTGACGGGGGACTAGCGGGGGTCTACAATGAGCAGTTCTTC. This gives the protein CASSDGGLAGVYNEQFF.

V and J are TRBV11-1 and TRBJ1-2; the D gene is possibly TRBD1 (5 bases). Germline-derived CDR1 and CDR2 are SGHAT and FQDESV (reference sequence). Trimming pared 5 bases from V and 4 bases from J, leaving 14 bases between. The CDR3 has 14 amino acids. CDR3 residues: CASSLTGGFYGYTF. DNA of the CDR3: TGTGCCAGCAGCCTGACGGGGGGATTCTATGGCTACACCTTC.

V usage is TRBV7-9 and J usage is TRBJ1-4; 10 nucleotides line up with TRBD1. V trimming: 5 bases; J trimming: 0 bases; junction bases outside the gene matches: 6. This CDR3 spans 17 amino acids. The germline V gene encodes CDR1 SEHNR and CDR2 FQNEAQ (reference sequence). The CDR3 DNA follows: TGTGCCAGCAGCAGAGGGACAGGGGAAACAACTAATGAAAAACTGTTTTTT. This translates into CASSRGTGETTNEKLFF. The variable domain in full, with the rest retrieved from reference TRBV7-9 and TRBJ1-4, is DTGVSQNPRHKITKRGQNVTFRCDPISEHNRLYWYRQTLGQGPEFLTYFQNEAQLEKSRLLSDRFSAERPKGSFSTLEIQRTEQGDSAMYLCASSRGTGETTNEKLFFGSGTQLSVL.

This clone was seen once. The J gene is TRBJ1-2, the V gene TRBV2; possible D gene TRBD1, 5 bases. The CDR3 is made up of 12 amino acids. CDR1 is SNHLY, CDR2 FYNNEI, per germline. The V end was cut by 7 bases, the J end by 6 bases, with 12 bases between. The DNA of the CDR3 is TGTGCCAGCAAATCACAGGAAGATGGCTACACCTTC. Translation: CASKSQEDGYTF.

This chain connects TRBV6-5 to TRBJ1-4; no clear D. The CDR3 runs to 15 residues. V was pared by 0 bases and J by 3 bases, with 8 bases between. CDR1 MNHEY and CDR2 SVGAGI come from the germline V gene. In DNA form, the CDR3 reads TGTGCCAGCAGTTACTCGATTTATCCTAATGAAAAACTGTTTTTT. Translated: CASSYSIYPNEKLFF.

J is TRBJ2-7 and V is TRBV7-8; maybe TRBD1 (6 bases). The CDR3 consists of 15 residues. V shed 3 bases and J shed 0 bases, with 12 bases lying between them. Germline loops: CDR1 SGHVS, CDR2 FQNEAQ. CDR3 sequence reads: CASSFDTGTSYEQYF. The CDR3, as DNA: TGTGCCAGCAGCTTCGACACAGGGACCTCCTACGAGCAGTACTTC.

This clone was seen a handful of times. The V call is TRBV4-1, the J call TRBJ1-1; D not certain. Germline V gene sequence: CDR1 MGHRA, CDR2 YSYEKL. The CDR3 has 15 residues. V was trimmed by 3 bases and J by 4 bases, leaving 15 bases between them. CDR3 amino acids: CASSQGDAAFTEAFF. The CDR3 DNA sequence: TGCGCCAGCAGCCAGGGTGATGCAGCGTTCACTGAAGCTTTCTTT.

The genes are TRBV11-2 and TRBJ2-1, with 9 nucleotides matching TRBD2. Germline lookup yields CDR1 SGHAT and CDR2 FQNNGV. The CDR3 has 15 amino acids. V shed 0 bases, J shed 5 bases, and the junction held 2 bases outside the gene matches. CDR3 region: CASSLDLAGNNEQFF. CDR3 nucleotide sequence: TGTGCCAGCAGCTTAGACCTAGCGGGAAACAATGAGCAGTTCTTC.

This chain uses TRBV27 with TRBJ1-4; TRBD1 agrees at 7 bases. CDR1 is MNHEY and CDR2 is SMNVEV in the germline V gene (reference sequence). This CDR3 has 16 residues. J was trimmed by 0 bases and V by 5 bases; bases with no gene match: 6. CDR3 bases: TGTGCCAGCAGTAGAAGCGGGACAGCAACTAATGAAAAACTGTTTTTT. It encodes CASSRSGTATNEKLFF.

This clone was seen a single time. J is TRBJ1-2 and V is TRBV5-1, with TRBD1 identical over 9 bases. Germline V gene sequence: CDR1 SGHRS, CDR2 YFSETQ. This CDR3 has 14 residues. The V and J ends lost 6 bases and 4 bases, in that order; junction bases with no gene match: 7. CDR3 residues: CASNAQGASYGYTF. CDR3 bases: TGCGCCAGCAACGCACAGGGGGCTAGCTATGGCTACACCTTC.

This chain uses TRBV7-3 with TRBJ2-3, with TRBD2 matching 10 bases. V was pared by 5 bases and J by 8 bases, with 7 bases of the junction left unmatched. Looked up from germline, CDR1 is SGHTA and CDR2 is FQGTGA. The CDR3 has 14 amino acids. CDR3 loop: CASSRSGGEITQYF. The CDR3 nucleotides read TGTGCCAGCAGCCGGAGCGGGGGGGAAATTACGCAGTATTTT.

The CDR3 is CASSDQPVSNQPQHF. CDR3 in DNA: TGTGCCAGCAGTGATCAGCCAGTTAGCAATCAGCCCCAGCATTTT. V gene TRBV6-1 combines with J gene TRBJ1-5; D is unresolved. The CDR3 runs 15 residues. Per the germline V gene, CDR1 is MNHNS and CDR2 is SASEGT. The ends were cut back, 3 bases at V and 0 bases at J, with 9 bases in the middle.

The V and J genes are TRBV18 and TRBJ2-1; D may be TRBD1 or TRBD2 (5 bases each). The CDR3 contains 14 residues. Deletions cut 3 bases from V and 2 bases from J, with 8 bases between. CDR1 KGHSH and CDR2 LQKENI come from the germline V gene. CDR3 sequence (DNA): TGTGCCAGCTCACCGGGGGTCCCCTACAATGAGCAGTTCTTC. Translation gives CASSPGVPYNEQFF.